This entry is about one T cell receptor beta chain. The sample is drawn from a study of technical replicates of blood from four donors. The germline gives CDR1 SEHNR, CDR2 FQNEAQ (reference sequence). This CDR3 contains 18 residues. V was shortened by 2 bases and J by 5 bases, with 22 bases between the two germline ends. The assay was immunoSEQ multiplex PCR, and TCRdb's table has in-frame clones only and misses some. The data show about 54,000 clones, 94% seen once. This receptor was taken from a human donor in good health. V and J are TRBV7-9 and TRBJ1-5, with a tentative D call TRBD1 (5 bases). The sample consisted of T cells isolated from PBMCs. The CDR3 is CASSLIDFRVGEHQPQHF. CDR3 nucleotides: TGTGCCAGCAGCTTAATTGATTTCAGGGTCGGTGAACATCAGCCCCAGCATTTT.